What follows describes a single T cell receptor (beta chain). Its antigen is unknown. Base qualities are not provided; no much larger clone lies one nucleotide away. Receptor amplification or capture employed the immunoSEQ multiplex PCR assay. The multiplex PCR relied on a mix of 60 forward primers for TCR Vbeta segments and 13 reverse primers for TCR Jbeta segments. Amplification of the CDR3 region of rearranged TCR beta genes was performed with a multiplex PCR assay on genomic DNA. On the Illumina HiSeq System, the amplified TCR beta libraries were sequenced as 87-base-pair reads. On the study's bioinformatics: In a later analysis, tens of millions of unique TCR beta chains were counted across the 650 to 700 repertoires, and around 10 million of these chains were shared by at least two donors. To remove PCR and sequencing errors, raw reads were error-corrected and collapsed into unique sequences using a nearest-neighbor algorithm that merged closely related sequences. CDR3 sequences were aligned to IMGT reference sequences to assign V, D and J gene segments. For a sequence to be retained, at least a six-nucleotide match to both a V gene segment and a J gene segment was required. A rearrangement was called productive if the CDR3 had no stop codons and remained in frame with V and J, and every other rearrangement was called non-productive. CDR3 was defined by IMGT convention, running from the second conserved V-encoded cysteine to the conserved J-encoded phenylalanine. In an earlier analysis of roughly 610 of the donors, sequences lacking an unambiguous match to a single V gene segment were excluded. In an earlier analysis of around 600 of the donors, V segments were called functional above 56.7% productive rearrangements and were called segregating when the between-donor standard deviation exceeded 5%. A statistical classification framework was developed to diagnose cytomegalovirus status using the catalog of TCR beta chain sequences. In a later analysis, V and J genes were assigned by comparing TCR nucleotide sequences against IMGT/GENE-DB human TR gene sequences. A later analysis assigned CDR3 sequences and most-parsimonious VDJ recombination scenarios with the TCRdist pipeline. In a later analysis, each TCR beta chain was defined by its CDR3 amino acid sequence together with its V-gene family, and reads without a unique V-gene family were excluded. To address suspected cross-contamination and a sequencing artifact, a later analysis removed some 620 highly shared, low-generation-probability nucleotide sequences. For each public chain, a later analysis derived a clonal expansion index from normalized ranks of inferred template counts within each repertoire. Generation probabilities in a later analysis came from a VDJ recombination model fitted to out-of-frame rearrangements, and those results were checked against IGoR. A later analysis scored TCR-TCR, TCR-HLA and TCR-CMV co-occurrence with hypergeometric tests, applying a repertoire-size bias correction to TCR pairs. A later analysis estimated false discovery rates by permuting HLA or CMV assignments 20 times. In a later analysis, co-occurring TCRs were grouped using DBSCAN, and TCRdist sequence similarity was added for clustering within HLA-allele-positive subsets. For co-occurrence clustering, repertoires with fewer than 30,000 or more than 120,000 public chains were excluded, along with four or five repertoires with anomalous nucleotide sharing. Held by TCRdb, this immuneACCESS table contains in-frame sequences only and omits some clones. Under half of the omission traces to an unresolved V gene where checked; the cause of the rest is unknown. That table supplies the V and J calls and clone size; D and trimming were determined from the DNA. The sample contains about 210,000 clones, approximately 80% of them found a single time. The ten largest clones add up to about 3% of the sample.

These data belong to a study of cytomegalovirus exposure and HLA in healthy donors (dated 2017 in TCRdb). Study-level background: According to an earlier analysis of around 600 of the donors, 150 million to 200 million T cells yielded over 100 million unique TCR beta sequences and less than 300 Gb of sequence data. Approximately 330 gigabases of sequencing data and 91 million or so unique TCR sequences made up an early release that covered fewer than 650 HLA-typed donors. Of the 398 genotyped donors, over 65% fell in the genetic ancestry cluster associated with self-reported Caucasian donors. The study aimed to test whether cataloging public T cell receptors could reveal signatures of past pathogen exposure. The study profiled the T cell repertoires of more than 500 subjects by immunosequencing and related them to cytomegalovirus serostatus. Besides the first cohort of approximately 670 subjects, a separate validation cohort made up of over 100 different subjects was used. The study combined high-throughput TCR immunosequencing, statistical association of individual TCRs with disease status, and machine learning to predict cytomegalovirus infection status. A later analysis re-examined previously published TCR beta repertoires from over 500 donors and added high-resolution HLA genotyping to investigate patterns of TCR occurrence. In the later analysis, no new phenotypic data were used to find candidate immune exposures; instead, reliance was placed on TCR beta sequences and their occurrence across donors. An earlier analysis of about 600 of the donors used high-throughput TCR beta sequencing to judge whether each TCR beta V gene segment behaved as functional or pseudogenic. Donor age, sex, ethnicity and CMV serostatus were compiled alongside the repertoire data. In a later genetic analysis, genome-wide SNP genotypes for about three fifths of the 666 donors were used, and that subset was treated as a discovery cohort. Every repertoire in the discovery cohort had been generated on one and the same sequencing platform. Both class I and class II loci were covered by HLA typing, at four-digit resolution. The number of donors typed differed by locus, with 629-630 for A, B, C, DRB1 and DQB1, around 500 for DQA1, approximately 580 for DPA1, and around 460 for DPB1. Because of strong linkage in the cohort, a handful of DR-DQ haplotypes were treated as single units for association and clustering. On average, about 240,000 unique TCR beta nucleotide sequences were sequenced per donor among several hundred genotyped donors of the cohort, with roughly a sixth of those sequences being non-productive.

In total, 666 healthy bone marrow donors made up the cohort. All cohort members were sampled while nominally healthy, although unrecorded immune exposures were likely present. The donor tested CMV seronegative, placing the donor among the roughly 350 seronegative members of the cohort. A peripheral blood sample was provided by each donor, and peripheral blood mononuclear cells were used for TCR beta sequencing. Genomic DNA was extracted from the blood cell samples with the Qiagen DNeasy Blood Extraction Kit. V was cut back by 7 bases and J by 6 bases, leaving a gap of 6 bases between them. According to the germline V gene, CDR1 reads MNHNS and CDR2 reads SASEGT. Including the terminal cysteine and phenylalanine, the CDR3 comprises 11 residues. Of the read, only the CDR3 DNA is kept; its 33 bases are in frame from base 1. Overall study outcomes, separate from this receptor: Only TCR beta chains were sequenced in this cohort, and the absence of alpha or paired-chain data limited detectable features. Strong co-occurrence of HLA alleles, especially DR and DQ, made assigning TCR associations to individual alleles difficult. In a later analysis, 15,000 to 20,000 TCR beta sequences were associated with specific HLA alleles at a false discovery rate of 0.05. The 87-base-pair reads could not distinguish some IMGT-functional V segments, including TRBV6-2 and TRBV6-3, so those segments were excluded. In both the original and validation cohorts, the classifier was reported to diagnose cytomegalovirus status with high specificity and sensitivity. HLA typing was unavailable for some donors at each locus, so association tests used only the typed subset. Because counts were too low, some 17 rarely observed V segments, including chromosome 9 orphons, were left out of the earlier analysis of about 500 of the donors. According to a later analysis, TCR association rates differed among HLA loci, with DRB1 alleles showing the most associated TCRs and HLA-C alleles showing the fewest. Three of the identified cytomegalovirus-associated TCR beta chains were confirmed in vitro to be specific for cytomegalovirus antigens. For the cohort, immune exposure information was limited to CMV serostatus. Most TCR sequences were seen in very few donors, while some public TCRs were found in many individuals. In a later genetic analysis, a missense DCLRE1C variant was associated with V-gene and J-gene trimming of TCR beta chains, and the association was replicated in an independent cohort. A later genetic analysis reported fewer N-insertions in productive TCRs among donors in an Asian-associated ancestry cluster than the approximately 700-donor mean. Roughly uniform sequencing depth across donors was assumed in presence/absence analyses, although this assumption may not hold. Correlated functional status among segregating V segments might reflect linkage disequilibrium, but an unknown experimental factor could not be ruled out. The study listed over 150 TCR beta chains as associated with cytomegalovirus. A cluster of highly shared sequence variants was judged likely to be a technical artifact of the sequencing pipeline. A further reported finding was that TCR beta sequences accurately predicted the HLA-A and HLA-B alleles for most subjects in the first cohort. According to the authors, the approach could potentially be generalized to other disease states and immunological phenotypes. Compared with equally common non-associated chains, HLA-associated TCR beta chains in a later analysis were more clonally expanded and had lower generation probabilities. According to a later analysis, most CMV-associated TCR beta chains appeared to be HLA-restricted, and the HLA associations seemed to be driven largely by CMV exposure. Broadly in line with IMGT annotations, most TCR beta V segments showed up in productive rearrangements about 87% or about 30% of the time in an earlier analysis of about 500 of the donors. A later analysis reported that several top co-occurrence clusters appeared linked to parvovirus B19, influenza, CMV and Epstein-Barr virus.

This chain is built from TRBV6-1 and TRBJ2-2; the D gene is possibly TRBD1, with 6 bases matching. Sequencing was done on a sample of PBMCs. The receptor comes from a man aged 30 to 39 in good health and CMV-seronegative. The CDR3 sequence is CASTGAGELFF. The nucleotide sequence reads TGTGCCAGCACAGGGGCCGGGGAGCTGTTTTTT.